This TCR beta chain was identified during a study of T cell repertoires in cytomegalovirus infection (dated by TCRdb to about 2019). At the level of the whole study: Because public TCR beta signatures pointed to carriage of CMV infection together with the matching HLA type, the HLA type of each donor mattered for the analysis.

For sequencing, an Illumina HiSeq 1500 was employed. The public reads were run again by TCRdb, first through fastp at Q25 and then through MiXCR, and only productive beta chains were kept. Every entry covers one CDR3 protein and lists the most common genes and DNA from its rows. In this sample the table shows some 600,000 distinct CDR3 sequences, 20% to 30% of which occur a single time. The leading ten clones occupy around 8% of the sample. Paper-wide results and their limitations: The ex vivo response was dominated by HLA-C-restricted CMV-specific TCR beta clonotypes, and the single most frequent clonotype in two of eight donors was supplied by these HLA-C-restricted clonotypes. In both this cohort and an independent roughly 400-donor cohort, the cumulative frequency of public TCR beta family members distinguished carriers of CMV infection plus the relevant HLA type.

Trimming accounts for 4 bases at V and 3 bases at J, while the number of junction bases matched to no gene is 7. The germline V gene gives CDR1 as SGHRS and CDR2 as YFSETQ. The CDR3 sequence holds 15 residues, the cysteine and phenylalanine included. Solely the CDR3 DNA is kept, with 45 bases framed from the first base. This clonotype occurred a few times. Its antigen target is currently unknown. Base qualities are not provided; no much larger clone lies one nucleotide away. The V gene is TRBV5-1 and the J gene is TRBJ2-1, with 7 junctional bases fitting TRBD1. Sequencing was done on a sample of CD8+ T cells from PBMCs. The origin of this receptor is a human donor in good health (CMV status not recorded). Some clones in this sample may be carry-over from other donors' samples. This receptor has the CDR3 CASSAGTVIYNEQFF. The sequenced DNA is TGCGCCAGCAGCGCCGGGACAGTCATCTACAATGAGCAGTTCTTC. With all but the CDR3 taken from the reference TRBV5-1 and TRBJ2-1 genes, the full variable domain is: KAGVTQTPRYLIKTRGQQVTLSCSPISGHRSVSWYQQTPGQGLQFLFEYFSETQRNKGNFPGRFSGRQFSNSRSEMNVSTLELGDSALYLCASSAGTVIYNEQFFGPGTRLTVL.